This T cell receptor (beta chain) derives from a study of blood T cell repertoires in COVID-19 (dated by TCRdb to about 2020). Regarding the complete study: Samples from collaborators originated in the United States, Italy and Spain and spanned both the acute and convalescent phases of COVID-19. The prospective study material was composed of cDNA or gDNA derived from T cells, B-cell-depleted T cells, or PBMCs. Deeply sampled blood TCRbeta repertoires from subjects exposed to, actively infected with, or recovered from COVID-19 were included in the dataset. A freely available public database, intended as a resource for researchers studying the immune response to SARS-CoV-2, is where the repertoires were released. The samples were drawn from two sources: the first 160 participants of the ongoing ImmuneRACE study, and approximately 1,300 subjects contributed by 6 global collaborators. Nearly every sample came with metadata listing a de-identified subject ID, COVID-19 status, age in years and sex. Where available, HLA class I and class II types were taken from metadata supplied by the sample provider and were not determined by assay-based typing. Findings and caveats that apply to the study as a whole: The quantity of clinical and demographic metadata differed by source and by participant and was supplied without curation.

TCRbeta CDR3 regions were amplified from genomic DNA using the immunoSEQ Assay, a bias-controlled multiplex PCR. In the paper's pipeline: The number of nucleated cells in each sample was estimated by amplification of reference gene primers within the assay. To quantify the absolute abundance of each unique TCRbeta CDR3 rearrangement, sequence reads were collapsed and filtered. For each sample, productive Simpson clonality was calculated as the square root of Simpson's diversity index over productive rearrangements. TCRdb stores this immuneACCESS table with in-frame sequences only. Part of the clones is absent; in the studies checked, under half of the shortfall reflects unresolved V genes, and no reason is known for the rest. That table furnishes V, J and clone size, whereas the DNA furnished D and trimming. This sample is represented by 200,000 to 250,000 clones; about 84% of them were singletons. Clones ranked in the top ten supply roughly 2% of the sample.

The CDR3, cysteine through phenylalanine, is 13 amino acids long. Only the CDR3 region is kept as DNA, spanning 39 bases read in frame from base 1. For CDR1 and CDR2, the germline V gene lists SGHNT and YENEEA. Trimming at the junction amounts to 3 bases on V and 8 bases on J, and the germline ends lie 11 bases apart. Enrolling through a virtual design, the prospective study's participants ranged in age from about 18 to 100 years and lived across 24 United States geographic areas. In the prospective study, cohorts were assigned on the basis of participant-reported clinical history obtained from a screening survey and a study questionnaire. For ImmuneRACE Cohort 3, a participant was defined as recovered based on two consecutive negative NP/OP PCR tests, clearance by a healthcare professional, or resolution of symptoms. Each participant in the prospective study had whole blood, serum and a nasopharyngeal or oropharyngeal swab collected by mobile phlebotomists. Prospective study participants could optionally give additional blood draws and questionnaires over an approximately two-month period. Blood samples from the prospective study were shipped frozen or at room temperature prior to DNA extraction.

A remark on this clone: No cognate antigen has been identified for it. Base qualities are not at hand, and no much larger clone is one base apart.

The sequence was collected from a woman between 45 and 60 years old who had recovered from COVID-19. The sample was PBMCs or T cells enriched from blood (not recorded which). The chain couples TRBV11-3 to TRBJ2-4; there is no confident call for the D gene. In nucleotide form, the sequence is TGTGCCAGCAGCTTTGGCAGACGGGACATTCAGTACTTC. This gives the protein CASSFGRRDIQYF.